The 32 T cell receptor beta chains in this list originate from one sample, sequenced in a study of beta chain features in type 1 diabetes. Expressed TCRB transcripts were sequenced because the isolated RNA had all been reverse transcribed beforehand. Some clones are missing from TCRdb's copy, which holds only in-frame ones; the method was immunoSEQ multiplex PCR. The top ten hold about 0.45% of the sample, which has 15,000 to 20,000 clones, about 53% seen once. The source material was stem cell memory CD4+ T cells from blood. Receptors originate from a man aged 18 to 30 in good health.

This CDR3 is CAISELGTSGSKETQYF. CDR3 in DNA: TGTGCCATCAGTGAACTCGGGACTAGCGGGAGTAAAGAGACCCAGTACTTC. The rearrangement joins TRBV10-3 to TRBJ2-5; 14 nucleotides line up with TRBD2. This CDR3 contains 17 residues. V trimming: 3 bases; J trimming: 3 bases; junction bases outside the gene matches: 6. CDR1 and CDR2 (germline): ENHRY, SYGVKD.

This chain joins TRBV7-2 and TRBJ2-2, with TRBD2 matching 12 bases. Germline V CDR1 and CDR2: SGHTA, FQGNSA. The length of the CDR3 is 19 residues. Trimming cost V 6 bases and J 7 bases; bases outside gene matches: 18. This CDR3 reads CASRLSDGLAGGVNGELFF. The CDR3 DNA reads as TGTGCCAGCAGATTGTCCGATGGGCTAGCGGGAGGGGTAAACGGGGAGCTGTTTTTT.

The chain couples TRBV21-1 to TRBJ1-2. TRBV21-1 is a listed pseudogene. The CDR3 runs to 13 residues. CDR3 in DNA: TGTGCCACGAGGCGGGGGGCAGGGTATGGCTACACCTTC. This codes for CATRRGAGYGYTF.

This chain links TRBV29-1 with TRBJ1-2; D not certain. Trimming left V 1 base short and J 2 bases short, with 5 bases between. This CDR3 comprises 12 residues. Germline V gene lookup returns CDR1 SQVTM and CDR2 ANQGSEA. The DNA for the CDR3 is TGCAGCGTTGAAGGCAGAAACTATGGCTACACCTTC. Translated, it gives CSVEGRNYGYTF.

The chain combines TRBV11-2 with TRBJ2-7, with D possibly matching TRBD1 (6 bases). Germline V gene lookup returns CDR1 SGHAT and CDR2 FQNNGV. The CDR3 is made up of 15 amino acids. V was cut by 1 base and J by 2 bases, with 12 bases left in between. Here the CDR3 reads CASSLVGTLTYEQYF. CDR3 bases: TGTGCCAGCAGCTTAGTCGGGACACTTACCTACGAGCAGTACTTC.

J is TRBJ2-2 and V is TRBV5-4, with 10 bases identical to TRBD2. The CDR3 is made up of 17 amino acids. Trimming cost V 4 bases and J 6 bases; bases outside gene matches: 12. Per the germline V gene, CDR1 is SGHNT and CDR2 is YYREEE (reference sequence). The CDR3: CASSQGLAGEGAGELFF. The DNA of the CDR3 is TGTGCCAGCAGCCAAGGGCTAGCGGGAGAGGGGGCCGGGGAGCTGTTTTTT.

The chain has TRBV28 and TRBJ1-5; 12 nucleotides match TRBD1. V shed 7 bases and J 2 bases; nucleotides not matched to a gene: 6. The CDR3 totals 16 residues. Germline V gene lookup returns CDR1 MDHEN and CDR2 SYDVKM. The CDR3 sequence is CASKGQGARGNQPQHF. The CDR3 nucleotides read TGTGCCAGCAAGGGACAGGGGGCTAGAGGCAATCAGCCCCAGCATTTT.

The gene calls are TRBV19 and TRBJ2-1; TRBD1 matches 8 bases. The V and J ends lost 10 bases and 5 bases, in that order; junction bases with no gene match: 10. The CDR3 has 14 amino acids. In germline, CDR1 is LNHDA, CDR2 SQIVND (reference sequence). In DNA, the CDR3 is TGTGCCACTCTACGGACAGGGCGCCACAATGAGCAGTTCTTC. This codes for CATLRTGRHNEQFF.

This clone was found a few times. The genes are TRBV7-3 and TRBJ2-3; TRBD2 matches 7 bases. This CDR3 contains 15 residues. V dropped 5 bases and J dropped 6; count of bases not matched to a gene: 11. Germline CDR1 reads SGHTA; CDR2 reads FQGTGA. CDR3 loop: CASSLSGGRWDTQYF. Written as DNA, the CDR3 is TGTGCCAGCAGCCTAAGCGGCGGGAGATGGGATACGCAGTATTTT. The whole variable domain, filled in from reference TRBV7-3 and TRBJ2-3, reads GAGVSQTPSNKVTEKGKYVELRCDPISGHTALYWYRQSLGQGPEFLIYFQGTGAADDSGLPNDRFFAVRPEGSVSTLKIQRTERGDSAVYLCASSLSGGRWDTQYFGPGTRLTVL.

The rearrangement uses TRBV19 and TRBJ1-2; the D gene is possibly TRBD1 (5 bases). Germline V gene lookup returns CDR1 LNHDA and CDR2 SQIVND (reference sequence). CDR3 length equals 16 residues. Trimming pared 5 bases from V and 0 bases from J, leaving 16 bases between. The CDR3 here is CASSVGGVRTNYGYTF. For the CDR3, the DNA is TGTGCCAGTAGTGTCGGGGGAGTTCGGACTAACTATGGCTACACCTTC.

The CDR3 sequence is CASRHRVHEQYF. The CDR3 nucleotides are TGTGCCAGCAGACACAGGGTCCACGAGCAGTACTTC. The chain is built from TRBV11-2 and TRBJ2-5; perhaps TRBD1 as D (6 bases). The tail of the sequence fits TRBJ2-7 better, so the J call may be wrong. The germline V gene encodes CDR1 SGHAT and CDR2 FQNNGV. This CDR3 comprises 12 residues.

The chain employs TRBV19 and TRBJ2-7, with D unclear. V dropped 4 bases and J dropped 0 bases, with 16 bases sitting between them. Germline-derived CDR1 and CDR2 are LNHDA and SQIVND (reference sequence). There are 16 residues in the CDR3. The CDR3 loop is CASSSWASPSSYEQYF. CDR3 DNA sequence: TGTGCCAGTAGTAGCTGGGCCTCCCCAAGCTCCTACGAGCAGTACTTC.

The chain is built from TRBV18 and TRBJ2-1; 7 nucleotides line up with TRBD1. The junction had 6 bases not matched to a gene; V was cut back by 6 bases and J by 4 bases. The germline V gene encodes CDR1 KGHSH and CDR2 LQKENI. This CDR3 has 14 amino acids. The CDR3 sequence: CASSRRTGYNEQFF. The DNA of the CDR3 is TGTGCCAGCTCGCGTCGGACAGGATACAATGAGCAGTTCTTC.

The chain carries TRBV6-5 and TRBJ1-2; the D gene is possibly TRBD1 (5 bases). The CDR3 runs to 14 residues. V lost 2 bases and J 5 bases, leaving 12 bases between the germline ends. Looked up from germline, CDR1 is MNHEY and CDR2 is SVGAGI. CDR3: CASSYGWAGYGYTF. CDR3 in DNA: TGTGCCAGCAGTTACGGTTGGGCAGGGTATGGCTACACCTTC.

This clone was counted between two and nine times. The chain links TRBV7-9 to TRBJ2-5; D might be TRBD1 (6 bases). The end of the DNA aligns better with TRBJ2-7, so the J call may be wrong. The CDR3 consists of 14 residues. CDR1 SEHNR and CDR2 FQNEAQ come from the germline V gene (reference sequence). CDR3 region: CASSLGQAYYEQYF. DNA of the CDR3: TGTGCCAGCAGCTTAGGACAGGCATACTACGAGCAGTACTTC.

V is TRBV7-9 and J is TRBJ2-5, with D possibly TRBD2 on 5 matching bases. CDR1 and CDR2 from the germline V gene are SEHNR and FQNEAQ (reference sequence). This CDR3 has 14 residues. V was cut by 7 bases and J by 4 bases, with 16 bases left in between. CDR3: CASISGLGLETQYF. The DNA of the CDR3 is TGTGCCAGCATCTCGGGGTTGGGGTTAGAGACCCAGTACTTC.

The chain recombines TRBV5-4 with TRBJ2-7, with 7 bases fitting TRBD1. The CDR3 loop spans 14 amino acids. Looked up from germline, CDR1 is SGHNT and CDR2 is YYREEE (reference sequence). V shed 2 bases, J shed 3 bases, and the junction held 5 bases outside the gene matches. The CDR3 loop reads CASSFLRDSYEQYF. Written as DNA, the CDR3 is TGTGCCAGCAGCTTTCTTCGGGACAGCTACGAGCAGTACTTC.

This chain connects TRBV4-2 to TRBJ1-2, with TRBD1 matching 8 bases. The germline gives CDR1 LGHNA, CDR2 YNFKEQ. This CDR3 comprises 16 residues. Trimming cost V 3 bases and J 1 base; bases outside gene matches: 7. CDR3 protein: CASSQPGTGLNYGYTF. The CDR3 nucleotides read TGTGCCAGCAGCCAGCCCGGGACAGGCCTTAACTATGGCTACACCTTC.

There are a few counts of this clone. The rearrangement joins TRBV29-1 to TRBJ2-7; 8 nucleotides line up with TRBD1. The V gene end was trimmed by 7 bases and the J gene end by 4 bases; junction bases not matched to a gene: 9. The germline gives CDR1 SQVTM, CDR2 ANQGSEA. There are 13 residues in the CDR3. DNA of the CDR3: TGCAGCGGATCGACAGGGGTTGGTTACGAGCAGTACTTC. This codes for CSGSTGVGYEQYF.

This clone has only a few counts. The chain carries TRBV7-2 and TRBJ1-1; possible D gene TRBD1, 6 bases. The CDR3 runs 14 residues. Trimming took off 1 base at V and 7 bases at J, with 13 bases between the two ends. CDR1 and CDR2 (germline): SGHTA, FQGNSA. CDR3 DNA sequence: TGTGCCAGCAGCTTAGTCGGGGGGCAGGGTGAAGCTTTCTTT. This translates into CASSLVGGQGEAFF.

The rearrangement links TRBV4-3 to TRBJ2-7; 10 nucleotides match TRBD2. Trimming removed 2 bases from V and 2 bases from J; junction bases left unmatched: 3. The CDR3 runs 15 residues. Germline V CDR1 and CDR2: LGHNA, YSLEER. The chain's CDR3 is CASSQIAGGAYEQYF. CDR3 sequence (DNA): TGCGCCAGCAGCCAAATAGCGGGAGGTGCCTACGAGCAGTACTTC.

This chain uses TRBV14 with TRBJ2-3, with D unclear. The germline gives CDR1 SGHDN, CDR2 FVKESK. The CDR3 covers 16 residues. V was shortened by 0 bases and J by 2 bases, with 12 bases between the two germline ends. The CDR3 is CASSQDINRVTDTQYF. CDR3 DNA sequence: TGTGCCAGCAGCCAAGATATTAACAGAGTCACAGATACGCAGTATTTT. The whole variable domain, filled in from reference TRBV14 and TRBJ2-3, reads EAGVTQFPSHSVIEKGQTVTLRCDPISGHDNLYWYRRVMGKEIKFLLHFVKESKQDESGMPNNRFLAERTGGTYSTLKVQPAELEDSGVYFCASSQDINRVTDTQYFGPGTRLTVL.

This rearrangement joins TRBV2 to TRBJ1-1; D unclear. CDR1 and CDR2 (germline): SNHLY, FYNNEI. The CDR3 consists of 14 residues. V was clipped by 3 bases and J by 6 bases, with 14 bases between them. CDR3 sequence reads: CASSDYRGVAEAFF. The CDR3 DNA follows: TGTGCCAGCAGTGACTATCGAGGTGTGGCTGAAGCTTTCTTT.

This clone has just one count. The gene calls are TRBV5-1 and TRBJ2-1, with TRBD2 matching over 10 bases. The CDR3 contains 18 residues. Per germline, CDR1 SGHRS and CDR2 YFSETQ. V lost 4 bases and J lost 1; bases outside the gene matches: 11. This CDR3 reads CASSEGLSGGRSYNEQFF. The CDR3 DNA sequence: TGCGCCAGCAGCGAAGGACTTAGCGGGGGGCGTTCCTACAATGAGCAGTTCTTC.

This CDR3 is CASSDPRGTYEQYF. Written as DNA, the CDR3 is TGTGCCAGCAGTGATCCCAGGGGTACCTACGAGCAGTACTTC. The rearrangement joins TRBV25-1 to TRBJ2-5; D is perhaps TRBD1 (6 bases). The J call may be incorrect, as the DNA end agrees better with TRBJ2-7. Germline V gene lookup returns CDR1 MGHDK and CDR2 SYGVNS. There are 14 residues in the CDR3.

This clone was recorded a few times. The chain couples TRBV7-6 to TRBJ2-7; 7 nucleotides line up with TRBD1. The CDR3 extends over 13 amino acids. V gave up 1 base and J gave up 6 bases; unmatched junction bases: 3. Germline V gene sequence: CDR1 SGHVS, CDR2 FNYEAQ. The DNA for the CDR3 is TGTGCCAGCAGCTTAGTTACAGGGGCCGAGCAGTACTTC. Translating gives CASSLVTGAEQYF.

The chain links TRBV7-2 to TRBJ2-3; D unresolved. Germline V CDR1 and CDR2: SGHTA, FQGNSA. CDR3 length: 16 amino acids. V dropped 1 base and J dropped 2 bases, with 13 bases sitting between them. The CDR3 nucleotides read TGTGCCAGCAGCTTAGTAGCCGACTTTTACACAGATACGCAGTATTTT. Residues: CASSLVADFYTDTQYF.

By sample fraction, this clone is medium-sized. J is TRBJ2-7 and V is TRBV28; a possible D gene is TRBD2 (5 bases). With 4 bases removed from V and 0 bases from J, the gap between germline ends came to 10 bases. Germline CDR1 is MDHEN and CDR2 is SYDVKM. This CDR3 spans 14 amino acids. This CDR3 reads CASSSGGSSYEQYF. CDR3 sequence (DNA): TGTGCCAGCAGTTCTGGAGGCAGCTCCTACGAGCAGTACTTC.

The gene calls are TRBV30 and TRBJ2-7, with TRBD2 matching 9 bases. With 3 bases clipped from V and 3 bases from J, the junction kept 12 bases outside the gene matches. Germline V lookup: CDR1 GTSNPN, CDR2 SVGIG (reference sequence). This CDR3 contains 16 residues. This CDR3 reads CAWSPKGVAGVYEQYF. CDR3 DNA: TGTGCCTGGAGCCCCAAGGGAGTAGCGGGAGTCTACGAGCAGTACTTC.

This clone was detected only a few times. The CDR3 reads CASSWDRVLYGYTF. The CDR3 DNA reads as TGTGCCAGCAGTTGGGACAGGGTCCTCTATGGCTACACCTTC. V and J are TRBV28 and TRBJ1-2, with TRBD1 identical over 9 bases. This CDR3 is built from 14 residues. V trimming: 4 bases; J trimming: 4 bases; junction bases outside the gene matches: 4. Germline CDR1 is MDHEN and CDR2 is SYDVKM.

The chain links TRBV28 to TRBJ1-4; D possibly corresponds to TRBD1 (6 bases). The germline V gene encodes CDR1 MDHEN and CDR2 SYDVKM. Trimming took 1 base from V and 14 from J, leaving 17 bases between them. CDR3 length: 14 amino acids. The CDR3 loop is CASSLSGVGAKLFF. Here the CDR3 DNA reads TGTGCCAGCAGTTTATCAGGGGTCGGAGCGAAGCTGTTTTTT.

This chain links TRBV15 with TRBJ2-5, with 7 bases lining up with TRBD1. The germline V gene encodes CDR1 LNHNV and CDR2 YYDKDF (reference sequence). The CDR3 runs to 14 residues. J lost 11 bases, V lost 0 bases, and 9 bases had no gene match. CDR3 sequence reads: CATSRDGTEAAQYF. The CDR3 nucleotides read TGTGCCACCAGCAGAGATGGGACAGAGGCGGCGCAGTACTTC.